One T cell receptor (beta chain) is described in this entry. The data were produced by immunoSEQ multiplex PCR, yet TCRdb's version contains in-frame clones alone and is incomplete. The table shows more than 2 million clones, with more than 90% occurring only once. This CDR3 is 16 amino acids long. Germline loops: CDR1 SGDLS, CDR2 YYNGEE. Germline trimming cut 0 bases from V and 2 bases from J; bases unmatched to any gene: 5. The data are from a study of shared clonotypes between healthy human individuals. The sample taken for sequencing was naive CD4+ T cells sorted from blood. As for subset: CD45RA+ positively selected. This TCR came from a man younger than 30 in good health. This chain uses TRBV9 with TRBJ2-7; 10 bases are a match to TRBD2. The CDR3, as DNA: TGTGCCAGCAGCGTAGCCCCCCTAGCGGGGGCCTACGAGCAGTACTTC. This translates into CASSVAPLAGAYEQYF.